Sequencing of this T cell receptor (beta chain) was carried out in a study of T cell responses to AZD1222 COVID-19 vaccine. Only in-frame clones appear in the TCRdb table, and some are missing; sequencing was by immunoSEQ multiplex PCR. The sample consists of approximately 150,000 clones, 88% of them appearing once. This CDR3 region has 15 residues. Looked up from germline, CDR1 is KGHDR and CDR2 is SFDVKD. Trimming took off 4 bases at V and 3 bases at J, with 9 bases between the two ends. The sample here was peripheral blood, taken on day 0 of AZD1222 vaccination. This receptor was identified in an adult in good health. The rearrangement joins TRBV24-1 to TRBJ2-6, with TRBD1 as a possible D gene (5 bases). Here the CDR3 DNA reads TGTGCCACCAGTGACAGGGTAGGTGGGGCCAACGTCCTGACTTTC. This gives the protein CATSDRVGGANVLTF.